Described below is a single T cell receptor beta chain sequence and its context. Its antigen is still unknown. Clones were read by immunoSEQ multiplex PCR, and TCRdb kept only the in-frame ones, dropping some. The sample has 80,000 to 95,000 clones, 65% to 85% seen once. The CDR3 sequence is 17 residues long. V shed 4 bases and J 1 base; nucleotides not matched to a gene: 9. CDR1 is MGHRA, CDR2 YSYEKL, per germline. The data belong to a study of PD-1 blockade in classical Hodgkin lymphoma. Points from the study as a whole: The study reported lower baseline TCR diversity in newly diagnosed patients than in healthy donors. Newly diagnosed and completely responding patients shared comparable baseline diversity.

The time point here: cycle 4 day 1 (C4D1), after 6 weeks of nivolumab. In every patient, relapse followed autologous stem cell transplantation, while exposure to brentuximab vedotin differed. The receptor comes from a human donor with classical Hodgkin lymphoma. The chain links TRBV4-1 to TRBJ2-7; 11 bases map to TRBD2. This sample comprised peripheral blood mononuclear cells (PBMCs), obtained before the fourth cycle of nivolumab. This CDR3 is CASSLISGTSGSYEQYF. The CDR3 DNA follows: TGCGCCAGCAGCCTCATCTCCGGGACTAGCGGTTCCTACGAGCAGTACTTC.